One and the same sample provided the 15 T cell receptor beta chains below, sequenced in a study of graft-versus-host responses after intestinal transplantation. Antigen specificity for these receptors is unknown. The repertoire was sequenced with immunoSEQ multiplex PCR; TCRdb's copy has only in-frame clones and lacks some. This table has around 120,000 clones, approximately 92% appearing once. Sample: unstimulated CD4+ T cells sorted from spleen or lymph node cells, taken before intestinal transplant. These receptor sequences come from a human donor who received an intestinal transplant.

This chain uses TRBV5-1 with TRBJ1-2, with D possibly being TRBD1 (5 bases). This CDR3 is built from 11 residues. Trimming removed 4 bases at V and 8 bases at J, with 9 bases between. The V gene's germline CDR1 is SGHRS and CDR2 YFSETQ. This chain's CDR3 is CASSTGGGYTF. The CDR3 DNA reads TGCGCCAGCAGCACAGGTGGGGGCTACACCTTC.

The chain recombines TRBV23-1 with TRBJ2-7, with D tentatively TRBD2 (6 bases). TRBV23-1 is flagged as an ORF with uncertain function. The CDR3 is made up of 18 amino acids. Trimming shortened V by 0 bases and J by 0 bases, and 18 bases separated the two germline ends. The CDR3 bases are TGCGCCAGCAGTCAATCCGGAGGAACGGGGGATTCCTCCTACGAGCAGTACTTC. This gives the protein CASSQSGGTGDSSYEQYF.

The rearrangement joins TRBV6-5 to TRBJ1-1; no clear D. CDR1 is MNHEY, CDR2 SVGAGI, per germline. V was clipped by 2 bases and J by 11 bases, with 9 bases between them. The CDR3 runs 11 residues. CDR3 sequence (DNA): TGTGCCAGCAGTTACGGAGCGTCGGCTTTCTTT. Amino acids: CASSYGASAFF.

The chain carries TRBV18 and TRBJ1-2; a possible D gene is TRBD1 (6 bases). CDR1 is KGHSH, CDR2 LQKENI, per germline. Trimming took off 4 bases at V and 7 bases at J, with 13 bases between the two ends. The CDR3 has 13 residues. The CDR3 sequence is CASSQGGLGGYTF. The CDR3 DNA is TGTGCCAGCTCACAAGGGGGGCTCGGTGGCTACACCTTC.

The chain is built from TRBV5-1 and TRBJ1-6; no definite D call. The CDR3 is 13 residues long. The V end lost 0 bases, the J end lost 7 bases, and 5 bases lay between the germline ends. CDR1 and CDR2 from the germline V gene are SGHRS and YFSETQ. For the CDR3, the DNA is TGCGCCAGCAGCTTGGGACCGAATTCACCCCTCCACTTT. This sequence encodes CASSLGPNSPLHF.

This clone was seen more than once but under ten times. The rearrangement links TRBV6-1 to TRBJ1-2; no clear D gene. Trimming removed 6 bases at V and 2 bases at J, with 13 bases between. The CDR3 has 14 amino acids. Germline values: CDR1 MNHNS, CDR2 SASEGT. For the CDR3, the DNA is TGTGCCAGCAGCCGCCCAGGTTCCAACTATGGCTACACCTTC. It specifies CASSRPGSNYGYTF.

This chain joins TRBV14 and TRBJ1-2; D is perhaps TRBD1 (5 bases). The CDR3 runs 18 residues. The germline V and J ends were trimmed by 0 bases and 3 bases, with 20 bases remaining between them. The germline V gene has CDR1 SGHDN and CDR2 FVKESK. The CDR3 DNA sequence: TGTGCCAGCAGCCAAGAAAATGCTATCGGCAGGGCGCACTATGGCTACACCTTC. Translating it yields CASSQENAIGRAHYGYTF.

This chain links TRBV4-1 with TRBJ1-6; weak D call: TRBD1 (5 bases). Germline V CDR1 and CDR2: MGHRA, YSYEKL. Trimming took off 0 bases at V and 9 bases at J, with 18 bases between the two ends. CDR3 length: 17 amino acids. The CDR3 DNA sequence: TGCGCCAGCAGCCAAGATTCGGACCCCGGGGGGGGTTCACCCCTCCACTTT. This translates into CASSQDSDPGGGSPLHF.

Here the CDR3 reads CASSLRDRGQYEQYF. In DNA, the CDR3 is TGTGCCAGCAGCCTCCGGGACAGGGGGCAGTACGAGCAGTACTTC. The chain uses TRBV28 and TRBJ2-5; 12 bases map to TRBD1. The assigned J gene may be wrong: the sequence end matches TRBJ2-7 better. There are 15 residues in the CDR3. Germline V lookup: CDR1 MDHEN, CDR2 SYDVKM.

The sample holds one count of this clone. CDR3 sequence: CSVEALSGRRRDTQYF. The CDR3 coding sequence is TGCAGCGTTGAAGCCCTCAGCGGGAGAAGAAGGGATACGCAGTATTTT. The V call is TRBV29-1, the J call TRBJ2-3, with TRBD2 identical over 8 bases. CDR3 size: 16 residues. The trim removed 1 base at V and 6 bases at J, leaving 12 bases unmatched. Germline CDR1 reads SQVTM; CDR2 reads ANQGSEA.

The chain combines TRBV5-4 with TRBJ2-2, with 7 bases identical to TRBD2. This CDR3 comprises 14 residues. Germline V gene sequence: CDR1 SGHNT, CDR2 YYREEE (reference sequence). V shed 2 bases, J shed 5 bases, and the junction held 3 bases outside the gene matches. The DNA for the CDR3 is TGTGCCAGCAGCTTCGGGGAGGGGACCGGGGAGCTGTTTTTT. It yields the protein CASSFGEGTGELFF.

The chain links TRBV27 to TRBJ1-3; weak D call: TRBD1 (5 bases). Germline V lookup: CDR1 MNHEY, CDR2 SMNVEV (reference sequence). The CDR3 length is 13 residues. V was pared by 8 bases and J by 2 bases, with 10 bases between. The CDR3 region has the DNA TGTGCCAGCCGGCCGGGGGCTGGAAACACCATATATTTT. Its protein is CASRPGAGNTIYF.

This chain connects TRBV5-6 to TRBJ1-2; D is uncertain. The CDR3 runs 14 residues. The germline V gene encodes CDR1 SGHDT and CDR2 YYEEEE. V was shortened by 0 bases and J by 4 bases, with 10 bases between the two germline ends. The CDR3 here is CASSLARGGYGYTF. DNA of the CDR3: TGTGCCAGCAGCTTGGCTCGTGGTGGCTATGGCTACACCTTC.

The gene calls are TRBV27 and TRBJ2-7, with 10 bases fitting TRBD1. Germline V lookup: CDR1 MNHEY, CDR2 SMNVEV (reference sequence). Trimming cost V 6 bases and J 2 bases; bases outside gene matches: 13. This CDR3 region has 17 residues. The CDR3 nucleotides are TGTGCCAGCAGCGCGACAGGGGGCGGACCTTCTACCTACGAGCAGTACTTC. It yields the protein CASSATGGGPSTYEQYF.

The chain joins TRBV30 to TRBJ2-5; 8 nucleotides align to TRBD1. The CDR3 totals 12 residues. V shed 4 bases, J shed 6 bases, and the junction held 4 bases outside the gene matches. Germline lookup yields CDR1 GTSNPN and CDR2 SVGIG (reference sequence). In DNA form, the CDR3 reads TGTGCCTGGAATCGACAGGGGAAGACCCAGTACTTC. Translation gives CAWNRQGKTQYF.